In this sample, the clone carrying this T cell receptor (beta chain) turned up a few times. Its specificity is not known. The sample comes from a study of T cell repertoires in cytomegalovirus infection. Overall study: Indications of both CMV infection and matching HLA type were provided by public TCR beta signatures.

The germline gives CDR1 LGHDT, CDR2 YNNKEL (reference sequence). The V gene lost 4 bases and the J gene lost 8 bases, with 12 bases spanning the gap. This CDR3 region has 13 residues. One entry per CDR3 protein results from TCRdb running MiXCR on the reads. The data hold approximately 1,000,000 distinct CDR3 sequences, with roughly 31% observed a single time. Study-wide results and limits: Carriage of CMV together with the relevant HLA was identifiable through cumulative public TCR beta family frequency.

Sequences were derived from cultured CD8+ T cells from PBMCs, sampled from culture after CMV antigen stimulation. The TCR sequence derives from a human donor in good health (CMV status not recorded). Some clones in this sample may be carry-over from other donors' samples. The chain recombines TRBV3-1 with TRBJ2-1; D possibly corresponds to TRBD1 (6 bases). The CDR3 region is CASSPGQHHEQFF. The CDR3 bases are TGTGCCAGCAGCCCCGGACAGCACCATGAGCAGTTCTTC.